One T cell receptor beta chain is described in this entry. A far larger clone is a single base away, which makes a read error likely. The sample originates from a study of low-dose radiotherapy and immunotherapy resistance in tumors. Across the whole study: Doses of 0.5 Gy per fraction every 2 weeks, totaling 6.5 Gy, went to Cohort 1. The schedule for Cohort 2 used 1 Gy per fraction every two weeks, which added up to 13 Gy over 26 weeks. Patients took 300 mg oral aspirin daily for four cycles from cycle 1 day 1.

CDR1 is SGHAT, CDR2 FQDESV, per germline (reference sequence). V lost 3 bases and J lost 7; bases outside the gene matches: 9. There are 14 residues in the CDR3. TRAV- and TRBV-specific primers, spanning alpha and beta chains, primed first-strand cDNA. PCR amplification of the TCRs was performed with Phusion for 20 PCR cycles, and it relied on a constant-region primer together with a V-primer adapter. TCRdb passed the reads through MiXCR, listing each CDR3 protein once. The sample records some 71,000 distinct CDR3 sequences, 30% to 40% being singletons. Specified time point: before trial treatment. Nivolumab, ipilimumab, aspirin, low-dose cyclophosphamide and low-dose radiotherapy were all administered to the donors.

The material sequenced was PBMCs, taken before treatment. The clonotype originates from a female donor with ovarian cancer. V usage is TRBV11-1 and J usage is TRBJ2-7; 7 nucleotides align to TRBD2. CDR3 in amino acids: CASSLERGYNEQYF. The CDR3, as DNA: TGTGCCAGCAGCTTGGAGCGGGGATACAATGAGCAGTACTTC. Together with reference TRBV11-1 and TRBJ2-7, the CDR3 gives the full variable domain: EAEVAQSPRYKITEKSQAVAFWCDPISGHATLYWYRQILGQGPELLVQFQDESVVDDSQLPKDRFSAERLKGVDSTLKIQPAELGDSAMYLCASSLERGYNEQYFGPGTRLTVT.